The 17 T cell receptor beta chains below were found in one sample sequenced in a study of technical replicates of blood from four donors. Produced via immunoSEQ multiplex PCR; TCRdb's table is partial and in-frame only. The sample has 75,000 to 90,000 clones, nearly 95% seen once; the top ten hold approximately 0.4%. What was sequenced was T cells isolated from PBMCs. Receptor source: a human donor in good health.

This rearrangement joins TRBV27 to TRBJ2-3; 7 nucleotides agree with TRBD2. Germline V gives CDR1 MNHEY, CDR2 SMNVEV (reference sequence). J lost 1 base, V lost 5 bases, and 6 bases had no gene match. The CDR3 runs to 15 residues. CDR3 loop: CASSTAAGGTDTQYF. For the CDR3, the DNA is TGTGCCAGCAGTACTGCTGCGGGGGGCACAGATACGCAGTATTTT.

V is TRBV19 and J is TRBJ2-2; unclear D gene. Trimming removed 2 bases at V and 3 bases at J, with 13 bases between. Per the germline V gene, CDR1 is LNHDA and CDR2 is SQIVND (reference sequence). This CDR3 spans 16 amino acids. CDR3 sequence reads: CASSIRLGTDTGELFF. Written as DNA, the CDR3 is TGTGCCAGTAGTATAAGGCTAGGTACTGACACCGGGGAGCTGTTTTTT.

The chain carries TRBV28 and TRBJ2-1; D remains ambiguous. Trimming took off 6 bases at V and 6 bases at J, with 12 bases between the two ends. The germline V gene has CDR1 MDHEN and CDR2 SYDVKM. This CDR3 has 13 residues. This chain's CDR3 is CASSPSAPNEQFF. The DNA of the CDR3 is TGTGCCAGCAGCCCCTCCGCGCCCAATGAGCAGTTCTTC.

This chain uses TRBV29-1 with TRBJ2-1; TRBD2 matches at 12 bases. The V gene's germline CDR1 is SQVTM and CDR2 ANQGSEA. V was pared by 8 bases and J by 9 bases, with 11 bases of the junction left unmatched. This CDR3 spans 14 amino acids. The CDR3 region is CSTRLAGDWGEQFF. Written as DNA, the CDR3 is TGCAGCACCAGACTAGCGGGAGATTGGGGTGAGCAGTTCTTC.

V is TRBV27 and J is TRBJ2-5, with D possibly matching TRBD2 (5 bases). The CDR3 totals 14 residues. V was trimmed by 7 bases and J by 1 base, leaving 13 bases between them. Germline-derived CDR1 and CDR2 are MNHEY and SMNVEV (reference sequence). DNA of the CDR3: TGTGCCAGCATGACACAAAGCGGCCAAGAGACCCAGTACTTC. This gives the protein CASMTQSGQETQYF.

This chain links TRBV18 with TRBJ2-3; D uncertain. V was shortened by 3 bases and J by 6 bases, with 7 bases between the two germline ends. The CDR3 runs 12 residues. Looked up from germline, CDR1 is KGHSH and CDR2 is LQKENI. The CDR3 loop reads CASSPPHDTQYF. The CDR3 DNA reads TGTGCCAGCTCACCTCCCCATGATACGCAGTATTTT.

This chain connects TRBV29-1 to TRBJ2-7, with 8 nucleotides matching TRBD1. The CDR3 length is 13 residues. The ends lost 6 bases at V and 5 bases at J; junction bases unmatched: 9. From germline, CDR1 is SQVTM and CDR2 ANQGSEA. In DNA, the CDR3 is TGCAGCGTCTTACTGGGACAGGTAAACGAGCAGTACTTC. As protein: CSVLLGQVNEQYF.

The CDR3 DNA is TGTGCCAGCAGCTTTGGGACAGGGGTATCTGAAGCTTTCTTT. It yields the protein CASSFGTGVSEAFF. The rearrangement joins TRBV5-4 to TRBJ1-1; 10 positions agree with TRBD1. The CDR3 runs to 14 residues. Germline V gives CDR1 SGHNT, CDR2 YYREEE (reference sequence). Trimming removed 2 bases from V and 6 bases from J; junction bases left unmatched: 4. Together with reference TRBV5-4 and TRBJ1-1, the CDR3 gives the full variable domain: ETGVTQSPTHLIKTRGQQVTLRCSSQSGHNTVSWYQQALGQGPQFIFQYYREEENGRGNFPPRFSGLQFPNYSSELNVNALELDDSALYLCASSFGTGVSEAFFGQGTRLTVV.

The chain joins TRBV7-9 to TRBJ1-5; 10 nucleotides match TRBD1. CDR3 length: 14 amino acids. The V and J ends lost 5 bases and 9 bases, in that order; junction bases with no gene match: 7. Germline V gene lookup returns CDR1 SEHNR and CDR2 FQNEAQ (reference sequence). The CDR3 region has the DNA TGTGCCAGCAGCGGGGGACAGGGGAATGCGCCCCAGCATTTT. Encoded protein: CASSGGQGNAPQHF.

This clone was recorded once. The J gene is TRBJ1-2, the V gene TRBV27, with 7 bases matching TRBD1. Germline V gene data show CDR1 as MNHEY and CDR2 as SMNVEV (reference sequence). The CDR3 runs 14 residues. V lost 2 bases and J lost 2; bases outside the gene matches: 2. The CDR3 is CASSLRQGNYGYTF. The CDR3 DNA follows: TGTGCCAGCAGTTTAAGACAGGGAAACTATGGCTACACCTTC.

This clone came up once. The genes are TRBV28 and TRBJ2-7; 12 bases map to TRBD2. The CDR3 covers 18 residues. Looked up from germline, CDR1 is MDHEN and CDR2 is SYDVKM. J lost 0 bases, V lost 4 bases, and 10 bases had no gene match. The CDR3 DNA sequence: TGTGCCAGCAGTTCTCCGGGACTAGCGGGTCCCAGCTCCTACGAGCAGTACTTC. It is translated as CASSSPGLAGPSSYEQYF.

The genes are TRBV4-1 and TRBJ2-4, with TRBD2 identical over 16 bases. The CDR3 is 21 residues long. Per germline, CDR1 MGHRA and CDR2 YSYEKL. V lost 3 bases, J lost 2 bases, and 13 bases stayed unmatched. The chain's CDR3 is CASSHPGLAGGPSTPKNIQYF. DNA of the CDR3: TGCGCCAGCAGCCATCCGGGACTAGCGGGAGGGCCTTCTACCCCCAAAAACATTCAGTACTTC.

A single count supports this clone. This chain joins TRBV7-8 and TRBJ2-1; D gene uncertain. The germline CDR1 and CDR2 sequences are SGHVS and FQNEAQ. The V end was cut by 3 bases, the J end by 1 base, with 7 bases between. This CDR3 spans 14 amino acids. In DNA form, the CDR3 reads TGTGCCAGCAGCTTGACTTCGTCCTACAATGAGCAGTTCTTC. Amino acid sequence: CASSLTSSYNEQFF.

This chain uses TRBV28 with TRBJ2-7, with D maybe TRBD2 (6 bases). CDR1 is MDHEN and CDR2 is SYDVKM in the germline V gene. V dropped 6 bases and J dropped 1 base, with 19 bases sitting between them. CDR3 length: 16 amino acids. The chain's CDR3 is CASSPNGAGSSYEQYF. CDR3 in DNA: TGTGCCAGCAGCCCCAACGGAGCGGGTTCTTCCTACGAGCAGTACTTC. The variable domain in full, with the rest retrieved from reference TRBV28 and TRBJ2-7, is DVKVTQSSRYLVKRTGEKVFLECVQDMDHENMFWYRQDPGLGLRLIYFSYDVKMKEKGDIPEGYSVSREKKERFSLILESASTNQTSMYLCASSPNGAGSSYEQYFGPGTRLTVT.

This rearrangement joins TRBV7-3 to TRBJ2-2; D unclear. V dropped 2 bases and J dropped 7 bases, with 5 bases sitting between them. The CDR3 extends over 12 amino acids. Germline V CDR1 and CDR2: SGHTA, FQGTGA. CDR3 nucleotide sequence: TGTGCCAGCAGCTTATATAACGGGGAGCTGTTTTTT. Its protein product is CASSLYNGELFF.

V is TRBV4-2 and J is TRBJ1-5; 7 bases line up with TRBD1. Germline CDR1 reads LGHNA; CDR2 reads YNFKEQ. The CDR3 sequence is 16 residues long. The V and J ends lost 6 bases and 1 base, in that order; junction bases with no gene match: 9. The CDR3: CASSSQGTLSNQPQHF. The CDR3 DNA sequence: TGTGCCAGCAGTTCACAGGGGACCTTGAGCAATCAGCCCCAGCATTTT.

This chain links TRBV25-1 with TRBJ2-7; possible D gene TRBD2, 6 bases. Trimming removed 4 bases from V and 6 bases from J, with 13 bases in between. The CDR3 is 13 amino acids. From germline, CDR1 is MGHDK and CDR2 SYGVNS. The DNA of the CDR3 is TGTGCCAGCAGTGGAGGGCTAGCGCGCGAGCAGTACTTC. Its protein product is CASSGGLAREQYF.